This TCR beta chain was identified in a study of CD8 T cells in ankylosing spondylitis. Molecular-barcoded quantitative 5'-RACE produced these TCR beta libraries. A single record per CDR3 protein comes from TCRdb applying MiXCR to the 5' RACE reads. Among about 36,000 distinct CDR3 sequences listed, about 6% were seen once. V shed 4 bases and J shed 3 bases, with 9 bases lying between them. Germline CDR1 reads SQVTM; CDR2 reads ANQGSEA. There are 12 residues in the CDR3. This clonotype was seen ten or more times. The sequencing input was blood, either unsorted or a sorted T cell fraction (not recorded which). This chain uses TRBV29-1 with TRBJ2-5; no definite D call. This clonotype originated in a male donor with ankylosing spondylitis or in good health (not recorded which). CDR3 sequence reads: CSVGDGKETQYF. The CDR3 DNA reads TGCAGCGTTGGAGACGGTAAAGAGACCCAGTACTTC.